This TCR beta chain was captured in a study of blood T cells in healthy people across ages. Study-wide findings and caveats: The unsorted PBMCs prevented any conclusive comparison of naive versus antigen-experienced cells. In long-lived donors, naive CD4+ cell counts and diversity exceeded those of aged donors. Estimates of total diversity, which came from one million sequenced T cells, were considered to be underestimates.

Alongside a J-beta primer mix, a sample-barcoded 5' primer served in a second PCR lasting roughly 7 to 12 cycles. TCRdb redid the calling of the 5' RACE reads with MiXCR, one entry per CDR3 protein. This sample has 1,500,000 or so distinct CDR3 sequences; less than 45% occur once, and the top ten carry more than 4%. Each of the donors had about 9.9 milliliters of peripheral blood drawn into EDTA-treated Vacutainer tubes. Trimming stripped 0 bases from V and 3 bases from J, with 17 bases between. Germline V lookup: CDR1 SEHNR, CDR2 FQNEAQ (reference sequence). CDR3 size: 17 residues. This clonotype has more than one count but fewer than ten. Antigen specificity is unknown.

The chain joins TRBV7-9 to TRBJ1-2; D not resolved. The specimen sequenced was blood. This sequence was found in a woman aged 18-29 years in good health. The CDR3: CASSLAKLLPPHYGYTF. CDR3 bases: TGTGCCAGCAGCTTAGCGAAGTTGCTCCCGCCTCACTATGGCTACACCTTC.